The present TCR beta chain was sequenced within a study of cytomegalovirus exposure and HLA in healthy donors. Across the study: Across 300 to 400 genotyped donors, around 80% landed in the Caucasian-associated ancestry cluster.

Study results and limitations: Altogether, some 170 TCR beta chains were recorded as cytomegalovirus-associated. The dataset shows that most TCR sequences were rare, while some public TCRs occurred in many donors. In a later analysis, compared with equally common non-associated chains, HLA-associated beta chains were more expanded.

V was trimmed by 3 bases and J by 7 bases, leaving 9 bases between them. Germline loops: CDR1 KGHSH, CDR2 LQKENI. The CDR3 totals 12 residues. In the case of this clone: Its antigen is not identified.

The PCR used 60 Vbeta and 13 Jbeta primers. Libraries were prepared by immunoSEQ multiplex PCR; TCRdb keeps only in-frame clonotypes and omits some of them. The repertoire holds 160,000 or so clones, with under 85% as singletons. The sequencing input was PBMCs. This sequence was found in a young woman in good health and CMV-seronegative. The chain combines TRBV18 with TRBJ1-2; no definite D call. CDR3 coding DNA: TGTGCCAGCTCACCGGCGGTGGGTGGCTACACCTTC. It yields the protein CASSPAVGGYTF.